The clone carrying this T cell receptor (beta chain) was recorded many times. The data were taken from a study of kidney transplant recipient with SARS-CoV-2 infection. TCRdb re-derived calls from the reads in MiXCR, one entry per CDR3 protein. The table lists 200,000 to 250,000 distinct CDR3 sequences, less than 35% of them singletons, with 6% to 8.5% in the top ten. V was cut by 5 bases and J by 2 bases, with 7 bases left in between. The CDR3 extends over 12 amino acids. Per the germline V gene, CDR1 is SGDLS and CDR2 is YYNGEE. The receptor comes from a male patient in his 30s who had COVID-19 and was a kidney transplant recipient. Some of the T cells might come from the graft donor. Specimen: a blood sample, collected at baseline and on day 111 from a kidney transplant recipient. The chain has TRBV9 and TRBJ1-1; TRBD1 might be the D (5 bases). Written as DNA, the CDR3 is TGTGCCAGCAGTGGGGGAAACACTGAAGCTTTCTTT. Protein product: CASSGGNTEAFF.